The rows below give T cell receptor beta chains drawn from one sample of a study of blood T cell repertoires in COVID-19. Profiled with immunoSEQ multiplex PCR; TCRdb holds only in-frame clones, not every one. Here the sample spans 40,000 or so clones, over 65% being singletons. The sequencing sample was made of peripheral blood. These receptors were collected from an elderly man with acute or convalescent COVID-19. The CDR3 runs from the conserved cysteine through the conserved F or W. A D gene is named only where the DNA matches it firmly. Where a row states a size, it is once, few, many or the class of an expanded clone; other rows omit it.

NA,TRBV5-1,NA,TRBJ1-2,CASSFQGEDGYTF,TGCGCCAGCAGCTTCCAAGGGGAAGATGGCTACACCTTC
NA,TRBV6-1,NA,TRBJ1-3,CASSEGQVLSGNTIYF,TGTGCCAGCAGTGAAGGGCAGGTCCTCTCTGGAAACACCATATATTTT
TRBD2,TRBV3-1/TRBV3-2,NA,TRBJ2-1,CASSLRGRPFSYNEQFF,TGTGCCAGCAGCCTGCGGGGGAGACCCTTTTCCTACAATGAGCAGTTCTTC
TRBD1,TRBV15,NA,TRBJ2-3,CATSRGRGNTDTQYF,TGTGCCACCAGCAGAGGCAGGGGGAACACAGATACGCAGTATTTT
TRBD2,TRBV11-2,NA,TRBJ2-2,CASSFLAGTGELFF,TGTGCCAGCAGCTTCCTAGCGGGGACCGGGGAGCTGTTTTTT
NA,TRBV4-3,NA,TRBJ2-6,CASSPDRGGANVLTF,TGCGCCAGCAGCCCCGACCGAGGTGGGGCCAACGTCCTGACTTTC
TRBD1,TRBV12-5,NA,TRBJ2-1,CASGLVRGIGQGRYEQFF,TGTGCTAGTGGTTTGGTACGGGGAATAGGACAGGGGAGGTATGAGCAGTTCTTC
TRBD2,TRBV7-2,NA,TRBJ2-3,CASSLGILAGVADTQYF,TGTGCCAGCAGCTTAGGAATCCTAGCGGGAGTGGCTGATACGCAGTATTTT
NA,TRBV6-2/TRBV6-3,NA,TRBJ2-1,CASSADMGRIYNEQFF,TGTGCCAGCAGTGCCGATATGGGGCGAATCTACAATGAGCAGTTCTTC
NA,TRBV7-8,NA,TRBJ2-4,CASSFDRPSNIQYF,TGTGCCAGCAGCTTCGACAGGCCCTCAAACATTCAGTACTTC
NA,TRBV5-1,NA,TRBJ1-2,CASSLGAGPYGYTF,TGCGCCAGCAGCTTGGGTGCAGGGCCCTATGGCTACACCTTC
NA,TRBV13,NA,TRBJ2-7,CASSLRTTRSDEQYF,TGTGCCAGCAGCTTAAGAACTACGCGGAGCGACGAGCAGTACTTC
NA,TRBV19,NA,TRBJ2-6,CASRMGGPGANVLTF,TGTGCCAGTAGGATGGGGGGACCTGGGGCCAACGTCCTGACTTTC
NA,TRBV7-9,NA,TRBJ2-3,CASSKRTGMEDTQYF,TGTGCCAGCAGCAAGAGGACTGGAATGGAAGATACGCAGTATTTT
TRBD2,TRBV28,few,TRBJ2-1,CASSPGTRRNEQFF,TGTGCCAGCAGTCCCGGGACTAGAAGGAATGAGCAGTTCTTC
TRBD1,TRBV5-3,NA,TRBJ1-1,CARSLEDRQGKAFF,TGTGCCAGAAGCTTGGAAGACCGACAGGGTAAGGCTTTCTTT
TRBD1,TRBV30,NA,TRBJ1-5,CAWSRDRGQPQHF,TGTGCCTGGAGCCGGGACAGGGGCCAGCCCCAGCATTTT
NA,TRBV4-1,once,TRBJ2-2,CASSQGDRYTGELFF,TGCGCCAGCAGCCAAGGCGACAGATACACCGGGGAGCTGTTTTTT
TRBD2,TRBV7-6,NA,TRBJ2-1,CASSPGTSGTYNEQFF,TGTGCCAGCAGCCCCGGGACTAGCGGGACCTACAATGAGCAGTTCTTC
TRBD2,TRBV7-6,NA,TRBJ2-7,CASSLGGSGRYDEQYF,TGTGCCAGCAGCTTAGGGGGTAGCGGGAGATATGACGAGCAGTACTTC
NA,TRBV5-1,NA,TRBJ2-1,CASSFLGSSDNEQFF,TGCGCCAGCAGCTTTCTTGGGTCGAGCGATAATGAGCAGTTCTTC
NA,TRBV7-2,few,TRBJ2-3,CASSLFSTDTQYF,TGTGCCAGCAGCCTCTTCAGCACAGATACGCAGTATTTT
TRBD2,TRBV25-1,NA,TRBJ2-3,CASSEASGIPTDTQYF,TGTGCCAGCAGTGAGGCTAGCGGGATCCCCACAGATACGCAGTATTTT
NA,TRBV13,many,TRBJ2-2,CASSLGVTGELFF,TGTGCCAGCAGCTTAGGCGTTACCGGGGAGCTGTTTTTT
NA,TRBV11-3,NA,TRBJ2-2,CASTYNSHTGELFF,TGTGCCAGCACCTACAACAGTCACACCGGGGAGCTGTTTTTT
TRBD1,TRBV7-2,NA,TRBJ1-2,CASSLEYRGAGGYTF,TGTGCCAGCAGCTTAGAATACAGGGGGGCGGGTGGCTACACCTTC
NA,TRBV5-6,few,TRBJ1-1,CASNLGGAPNTEAFF,TGTGCCAGCAACCTGGGTGGGGCCCCGAACACTGAAGCTTTCTTT
NA,TRBV16,NA,TRBJ2-5,CASSQSLQETQYF,TGTGCCAGCAGCCAATCTCTCCAAGAGACCCAGTACTTC
NA,TRBV19,once,TRBJ2-6,CASSRGHVSGANVLTF,TGTGCCAGTAGTAGAGGGCATGTCTCTGGGGCCAACGTCCTGACTTTC
NA,TRBV18,NA,TRBJ2-2,CASSPPSGFGELFF,TGTGCCAGCTCACCACCCTCGGGATTCGGGGAGCTGTTTTTT
NA,TRBV2,once,TRBJ2-5,CASSEGSSETQYF,TGTGCCAGCAGTGAAGGTAGTTCAGAGACCCAGTACTTC
TRBD2,TRBV6-6,NA,TRBJ2-5,CASRPSSGGGEETQYF,TGTGCCAGCAGGCCTTCTAGCGGGGGCGGGGAGGAGACCCAGTACTTC
NA,TRBV7-8,NA,TRBJ1-1,CASSAQIRASNTEAFF,TGTGCCAGCAGCGCCCAAATACGAGCGTCGAACACTGAAGCTTTCTTT
NA,TRBV28,few,TRBJ2-4,CASSLGPENIQYF,TGTGCCAGCAGTTTAGGGCCGGAAAACATTCAGTACTTC
NA,TRBV5-1,NA,TRBJ2-7,CASSLSADSYEQYF,TGCGCCAGCAGCTTGTCGGCGGACTCCTACGAGCAGTACTTC
NA,TRBV7-3,NA,TRBJ2-2,CASSLVYNTGELFF,TGTGCCAGCAGCTTAGTCTATAACACCGGGGAGCTGTTTTTT
NA,TRBV4-2,NA,TRBJ1-6,CASSQGQGNSPLHF,TGTGCCAGCAGCCAAGGTCAGGGGAATTCACCCCTCCACTTT
TRBD2,TRBV25-1,NA,TRBJ2-2,CASSGSGRHGELFF,TGTGCCAGCAGTGGTAGCGGGAGGCACGGGGAGCTGTTTTTT
TRBD1,TRBV5-6,NA,TRBJ1-4,CASSLAAGGSWEKLFF,TGTGCCAGCAGCTTGGCCGCAGGGGGCTCATGGGAAAAACTGTTTTTT
TRBD2,TRBV29-1,once,TRBJ2-6,CSAEEAGAGANVLTF,TGCAGCGCCGAAGAGGCGGGAGCTGGGGCCAACGTCCTGACTTTC
TRBD2,TRBV5-1,NA,TRBJ2-1,CASSKAGDLGGEQFF,TGCGCCAGCAGTAAGGCGGGGGACTTAGGCGGTGAGCAGTTCTTC
NA,TRBV28,once,TRBJ1-1,CASSLGTSGDTEAFF,TGTGCCAGCAGTTTAGGCACCTCCGGAGACACTGAAGCTTTCTTT
TRBD1,TRBV19,NA,TRBJ1-2,CASSLRDRVLGYGYTF,TGTGCCAGTAGTCTCCGGGACAGGGTTTTGGGCTATGGCTACACCTTC
TRBD1,TRBV2,NA,TRBJ1-2,CASREQGNTYGYTF,TGTGCCAGCAGGGAACAGGGGAATACCTATGGCTACACCTTC
NA,TRBV30,few,TRBJ1-6,CAWSGNTGSPLHF,TGTGCCTGGAGTGGTAATACAGGGTCACCCCTCCACTTT
TRBD2,TRBV19,NA,TRBJ2-1,CASSPRGTSGRNEQFF,TGTGCCAGTAGTCCCCGGGGGACTAGCGGGAGAAATGAGCAGTTCTTC
NA,TRBV19,NA,TRBJ2-7,CASSMAGGDEQYF,TGTGCCAGTAGTATGGCAGGAGGAGACGAGCAGTACTTC
TRBD2,TRBV7-2,NA,TRBJ2-1,CASSLGPSGTYNEQFF,TGTGCCAGCAGCTTAGGCCCTAGCGGCACCTACAATGAGCAGTTCTTC
NA,TRBV6-6,NA,TRBJ2-7,CASRAQGSSYEQYF,TGTGCCAGCAGAGCCCAGGGGAGCTCCTACGAGCAGTACTTC
TRBD2,TRBV2,NA,TRBJ2-3,CASRREGTQYF,TGTGCCAGCAGGAGGGAGGGGACGCAGTATTTT
NA,TRBV12-3/TRBV12-4,once,TRBJ2-5,CASSSTRRGTQYF,TGTGCCAGCAGTTCAACTCGGCGAGGGACCCAGTACTTC
NA,TRBV5-1,NA,TRBJ2-6,CASSLTVSGANVLTF,TGCGCCAGCAGCCTGACTGTCTCTGGGGCCAACGTCCTGACTTTC
TRBD2,TRBV18,once,TRBJ2-7,CASSLVAGVSDYEQYF,TGTGCCAGCTCACTAGTAGCGGGAGTCTCTGACTACGAGCAGTACTTC
TRBD1,TRBV7-2,NA,TRBJ1-1,CASSLELGTAEAFF,TGTGCCAGCAGCTTAGAACTAGGGACAGCCGAGGCTTTCTTT
NA,TRBV18,NA,TRBJ2-3,CASSESDTQYF,TGTGCCAGCTCAGAGTCAGATACGCAGTATTTT
NA,TRBV6-2/TRBV6-3,once,TRBJ1-6,CASSSGQLYNSPLHF,TGTGCCAGCAGTTCCGGACAGCTTTATAATTCACCCCTCCACTTT
TRBD2,TRBV24-1,once,TRBJ2-5,CATSDASGRGETQYF,TGTGCCACCAGTGACGCTAGCGGGAGGGGAGAGACCCAGTACTTC
NA,TRBV4-2,NA,TRBJ2-1,CASSPGYRDNEQFF,TGTGCCAGCAGCCCGGGGTACAGGGACAATGAGCAGTTCTTC
TRBD2,TRBV29-1,NA,TRBJ2-1,CSVGKTSGVVHSYNEQFF,TGCAGCGTCGGGAAGACTAGCGGGGTAGTCCATTCCTACAATGAGCAGTTCTTC
NA,TRBV3-1/TRBV3-2,NA,TRBJ2-3,CASSLSDTQYF,TGTGCCAGCAGCCTCTCAGATACGCAGTATTTT